This TCR beta chain was documented in a study of T-cell memory formation after mild COVID-19. TCRdb passed the 5' RACE reads through MiXCR, listing each CDR3 protein once. Of under 50,000 distinct CDR3 sequences in the sample, 27% were seen once. This clonotype was detected a few times. This CDR3 is 17 amino acids long. CDR1 is SQVTM and CDR2 is ANQGSEA in the germline V gene. After removal of 5 bases from V and 3 bases from J, the junction contained 13 bases not matched to a gene. The receptor comes from a man between 18 and 29 years old who had mild COVID-19 (a few samples of this study predate the infection). Cell type and time point are not known. The sequenced sample was PBMCs or a T cell subset sorted from them (not recorded which). V and J are TRBV29-1 and TRBJ2-3; 11 positions match TRBD1. The CDR3 coding sequence is TGCAGCGTTCCGGCGGGACAGGGGGGATTAGGGACAGATACGCAGTATTTT. It yields the protein CSVPAGQGGLGTDTQYF.